These T cell receptor beta chains were read from a single sample in a study of blood T cell repertoires in COVID-19. Repertoires were generated with immunoSEQ multiplex PCR, while TCRdb's copy carries only in-frame clones and drops some. The repertoire includes 95,000 to 110,000 clones, about 80% of them detected once, and roughly 29% sits in the top ten. What was sequenced was peripheral blood. The receptors come from a man aged 55 to 70 with acute or convalescent COVID-19. The CDR3 runs from the conserved cysteine through the conserved F or W. A D gene is named only where the DNA matches it firmly. Only some rows state a clone size, as once, few, many or a class for expanded clones.

d_gene	abundance	v_gene	j_gene	CDR3aa	CDR3nt
NA	once	TRBV18	TRBJ1-2	CASSPQANYGYTF	TGTGCCAGCTCTCCCCAGGCGAACTATGGCTACACCTTC
NA	NA	TRBV6-4	TRBJ1-1	CASSDFREAFF	TGTGCCAGCAGTGACTTTCGGGAAGCTTTCTTT
TRBD2	once	TRBV5-1	TRBJ2-5	CASSPGLAGGGETQYF	TGCGCCAGCAGCCCGGGACTAGCGGGAGGGGGAGAGACCCAGTACTTC
TRBD2	NA	TRBV4-3	TRBJ2-1	CASSQGVAGLTYNEQFF	TGCGCCAGCAGCCAAGGGGTAGCGGGCCTAACCTACAATGAGCAGTTCTTC
TRBD1	NA	TRBV5-1	TRBJ1-3	CASSLGTGAGNTIYF	TGCGCCAGCAGCTTGGGGACAGGGGCTGGAAACACCATATATTTT
TRBD1	NA	TRBV27	TRBJ1-3	CASSGGQRNTIYF	TGTGCCAGCAGTGGGGGACAGAGAAACACCATATATTTT
TRBD1	NA	TRBV7-9	TRBJ1-1	CASSLAPGQFSEAFF	TGTGCCAGCAGCTTAGCGCCGGGACAGTTCTCTGAAGCTTTCTTT
NA	NA	TRBV6-5	TRBJ2-3	CASSSEWTDTQYF	TGTGCCAGCAGCTCGGAGTGGACAGATACGCAGTATTTT
NA	NA	TRBV7-9	TRBJ2-1	CASSLVGGTDQNEQFF	TGTGCCAGCAGCTTAGTTGGCGGGACAGACCAAAATGAGCAGTTCTTC
TRBD1	NA	TRBV5-1	TRBJ1-5	CASSLLGQANQPQHF	TGCGCCAGCAGCTTGCTTGGACAGGCGAATCAGCCCCAGCATTTT
NA	NA	TRBV5-6	TRBJ2-7	CASLLKRDSQTYEQYF	TGTGCCAGCCTGCTAAAAAGGGACTCCCAAACCTACGAGCAGTACTTC
NA	NA	TRBV13	TRBJ1-1	CASSYGGVTEAFF	TGTGCCAGCAGCTACGGGGGTGTGACTGAAGCTTTCTTT
NA	once	TRBV2	TRBJ1-1	CASSFTDLTTEAFF	TGTGCCAGCAGTTTTACAGATCTGACCACTGAAGCTTTCTTT
NA	NA	TRBV11-2	TRBJ1-5	CASSTGRGQPQHF	TGTGCCAGCAGTACAGGGCGGGGGCAGCCCCAGCATTTT
NA	once	TRBV27	TRBJ1-5	CASSLAGFYQPQHF	TGTGCCAGCAGTTTGGCAGGCTTCTACCAGCCCCAGCATTTT
TRBD2	few	TRBV30	TRBJ2-1	CAWSASGRAWDEQFF	TGTGCCTGGAGTGCAAGCGGGAGGGCCTGGGATGAGCAGTTCTTC
NA	once	TRBV27	TRBJ2-5	CASSPAYGSGGEETQYF	TGTGCCAGCAGTCCTGCCTACGGTAGCGGAGGGGAGGAGACCCAGTACTTC
NA	NA	TRBV6-5	TRBJ2-1	CASRESAYNEQFF	TGTGCCAGCAGAGAGAGCGCCTACAATGAGCAGTTCTTC
NA	NA	TRBV3-1/TRBV3-2	TRBJ1-2	CASSQGAGKNYGYTF	TGTGCCAGCAGCCAAGGGGCCGGGAAAAACTATGGCTACACCTTC
NA	NA	TRBV27	TRBJ2-7	CASSFAGPYEQYF	TGTGCCAGCAGTTTTGCGGGACCCTACGAGCAGTACTTC
NA	NA	TRBV5-4	TRBJ2-5	CASSIRTVQETQYF	TGTGCCAGCAGCATCCGGACAGTCCAAGAGACCCAGTACTTC
TRBD2	NA	TRBV9	TRBJ2-3	CASSAPLAGGFYHTQYF	TGTGCCAGCAGCGCCCCCTTAGCGGGAGGGTTCTACCATACGCAGTATTTT
NA	once	TRBV19	TRBJ2-2	CASSIAGAGTGELFF	TGTGCCAGTAGTATAGCGGGAGCGGGCACCGGGGAGCTGTTTTTT
NA	NA	TRBV28	TRBJ1-3	CASRIGSSGNTIYF	TGTGCCAGCAGGATAGGGAGCTCTGGAAACACCATATATTTT